What follows are 3 T cell receptor beta chains derived from one specimen sequenced in a study of shared clonotypes between healthy human individuals. The protocol was immunoSEQ multiplex PCR, while the TCRdb copy is restricted to in-frame clones and leaves out a portion. Of roughly 2.2 million clones in the sample, 93% are singletons; the top ten hold about 0.39%. Sequenced sample: naive CD4+ T cells from PBMCs. Specified subset: CD45RA+ positively selected. The receptors were sampled from a young man in good health. Some clones in this sample may be carry-over from other donors' samples.

The V call is TRBV4-3, the J call TRBJ2-4; weak D call: TRBD2 (6 bases). CDR1 is LGHNA, CDR2 YSLEER, per germline. This CDR3 spans 13 amino acids. The V gene lost 1 base and the J gene lost 11 bases, with 12 bases spanning the gap. CDR3 DNA sequence: TGCGCCAGCAGCCAAGTAAGAGGGGAGGTTCAGTACTTC. It is translated as CASSQVRGEVQYF.

The chain uses TRBV7-3 and TRBJ2-2; TRBD2 is a possible D gene (6 bases). This CDR3 has 14 amino acids. V was pared by 4 bases and J by 6 bases, with 12 bases between. In germline, CDR1 is SGHTA, CDR2 FQGTGA. This CDR3 is CASSSLGTPGELFF. The CDR3 DNA reads as TGTGCCAGCAGCTCTCTAGGGACTCCCGGGGAGCTGTTTTTT.

The V gene is TRBV7-2, the J gene TRBJ1-1; a possible D gene is TRBD1 (6 bases). Germline assignment: CDR1 SGHTA and CDR2 FQGNSA. Trimming pared 5 bases from V and 10 bases from J, leaving 17 bases between. This CDR3 comprises 13 residues. As DNA, the CDR3 is TGTGCCAGCAGCCCCAACCGGGGGCATGGAGCTTTCTTT. Its translation: CASSPNRGHGAFF.